Each of the 27 T cell receptor beta chains below was sequenced from the same sample in a study of T cells after posttransplantation cyclophosphamide. A marrow graft followed busulfan-fludarabine conditioning, with cyclophosphamide on days +3 and +4. Method: immunoSEQ multiplex PCR; TCRdb's copy keeps in-frame clones and lacks some. Listed for the sample are approximately 5,400 clones, none seen a single time. Here the sequenced sample was PBMCs, taken after allogeneic stem cell transplant with posttransplant cyclophosphamide. The source of these receptors is a female patient aged 30 to 45 who received an allogeneic stem cell transplant from an unrelated donor, was CMV-positive, and had acute and chronic GVHD. Some T cells may possibly be graft donor cells.

This clone has at least ten counts. The V gene is TRBV13, the J gene TRBJ1-1; D is possibly TRBD1 (5 bases). V lost 0 bases, J lost 4 bases, and 9 bases lay in between. Germline assignment: CDR1 PRHDT and CDR2 FYEKMQ (reference sequence). The CDR3 contains 14 residues. The DNA for the CDR3 is TGTGCCAGCAGCTTAGGTAGGGGTGGCACTGAAGCTTTCTTT. Amino acids: CASSLGRGGTEAFF. Filled out from reference TRBV13 and TRBJ1-1, the complete variable domain reads AAGVIQSPRHLIKEKRETATLKCYPIPRHDTVYWYQQGPGQDPQFLISFYEKMQSDKGSIPDRFSAQQFSDYHSELNMSSLELGDSALYFCASSLGRGGTEAFFGQGTRLTVV.

This rearrangement joins TRBV7-8 to TRBJ2-5; 7 nucleotides align to TRBD2. The DNA end lines up better with TRBJ2-7; the J call may be wrong. The germline CDR1 and CDR2 sequences are SGHVS and FQNEAQ. This CDR3 is built from 15 residues. DNA of the CDR3: TGTGCCAGCAGCTTAGGCCTAGCGGACACCTACGAGCAGTACTTC. This codes for CASSLGLADTYEQYF.

The table lists this clone with many counts. The rearrangement joins TRBV5-1 to TRBJ2-5; 12 bases match TRBD1. The V segment lost 4 bases and the J segment 5 bases; nucleotides outside the gene matches: 6. The CDR3 runs to 15 residues. CDR1 and CDR2 (germline): SGHRS, YFSETQ. CDR3 coding DNA: TGCGCCAGCAGCCCTGGGACAGGGGGCTGGGAGACCCAGTACTTC. This encodes CASSPGTGGWETQYF.

This clone has a count of ten or more. The J gene is TRBJ2-7, the V gene TRBV7-9; 7 nucleotides line up with TRBD2. Per the germline V gene, CDR1 is SEHNR and CDR2 is FQNEAQ (reference sequence). The V segment lost 0 bases and the J segment 6 bases; nucleotides outside the gene matches: 5. The CDR3 sequence is 14 residues long. The CDR3 bases are TGTGCCAGCAGCTTAGCGGGGGACTACTCCGAGCAGTACTTC. This sequence encodes CASSLAGDYSEQYF. Looking up the rest from reference TRBV7-9 and TRBJ2-7 gives the full variable domain: DTGVSQNPRHKITKRGQNVTFRCDPISEHNRLYWYRQTLGQGPEFLTYFQNEAQLEKSRLLSDRFSAERPKGSFSTLEIQRTEQGDSAMYLCASSLAGDYSEQYFGPGTRLTVT.

This clone was picked up many times. The V and J genes are TRBV5-1 and TRBJ1-1, with D unresolved. In germline, CDR1 is SGHRS, CDR2 YFSETQ. V was cut by 6 bases and J by 9 bases, with 18 bases left in between. CDR3 size: 13 residues. The CDR3 DNA reads as TGCGCCAGCAAGCGGGCGGCTGACGCCCAAGCTTTCTTT. It translates to CASKRAADAQAFF. The whole variable domain, filled in from reference TRBV5-1 and TRBJ1-1, reads KAGVTQTPRYLIKTRGQQVTLSCSPISGHRSVSWYQQTPGQGLQFLFEYFSETQRNKGNFPGRFSGRQFSNSRSEMNVSTLELGDSALYLCASKRAADAQAFFGQGTRLTVV.

This clone was observed many times. The chain recombines TRBV7-2 with TRBJ2-2, with D unresolved. V was pared by 4 bases and J by 8 bases, with 17 bases between. This CDR3 has 15 residues. Germline assignment: CDR1 SGHTA and CDR2 FQGNSA. This CDR3 reads CASSSHIAARGELFF. Written as DNA, the CDR3 is TGTGCCAGCAGCTCCCACATCGCGGCCCGAGGGGAGCTGTTTTTT.

The table lists this clone with many counts. The rearrangement links TRBV4-1 to TRBJ1-2; possibly TRBD1 for D (5 bases). Between the trimmed V and J ends, which lost 3 bases and 8 bases, there was a span of 13 bases. The germline CDR1 and CDR2 sequences are MGHRA and YSYEKL. The CDR3 runs to 13 residues. DNA for the CDR3: TGCGCCAGCAGCCAGGGCCCCAGGGAAGGCTACACCTTC. It yields the protein CASSQGPREGYTF.

This clone was counted at least ten times. The chain couples TRBV28 to TRBJ1-1; 9 bases agree with TRBD1. Germline V lookup: CDR1 MDHEN, CDR2 SYDVKM. The ends lost 4 bases at V and 1 base at J; junction bases unmatched: 4. CDR3 length: 15 residues. CDR3 protein: CASSYGTGQNTEAFF. In DNA, the CDR3 is TGTGCCAGCAGTTATGGGACAGGGCAGAACACTGAAGCTTTCTTT.

The sample holds many counts of this clone. The V call is TRBV10-3, the J call TRBJ1-1; no firm D call. V was cut by 0 bases and J by 4 bases, with 9 bases left in between. This CDR3 is 14 amino acids long. CDR1 is ENHRY and CDR2 is SYGVKD in the germline V gene. CDR3 amino acids: CAISESSVATEAFF. For the CDR3, the DNA is TGTGCCATCAGTGAGTCCTCAGTGGCCACTGAAGCTTTCTTT.

This clone was recorded many times. The chain uses TRBV18 and TRBJ1-1; a possible D gene is TRBD1 (6 bases). CDR3 length equals 15 residues. The germline CDR1 and CDR2 sequences are KGHSH and LQKENI. V lost 3 bases and J lost 6, with 17 bases in between. The chain's CDR3 is CASSPRPGEGAEAFF. CDR3 nucleotide sequence: TGTGCCAGCTCACCTCGGCCAGGGGAAGGCGCTGAAGCTTTCTTT.

By its share, this clone is large (0.1 to 1%). This sequence joins TRBV5-4 and TRBJ1-2, with D tentatively TRBD1 (6 bases). This CDR3 spans 14 amino acids. CDR1 and CDR2 (germline): SGHNT, YYREEE (reference sequence). Trimming took off 5 bases at V and 4 bases at J, with 15 bases between the two ends. CDR3 amino acids: CASRNLGQAYGYTF. The DNA of the CDR3 is TGTGCCAGCAGGAACCTGGGACAAGCCTATGGCTACACCTTC.

This clone was counted at least ten times. J is TRBJ1-1 and V is TRBV25-1; a possible D gene is TRBD1 (6 bases). Trimming pared 5 bases from V and 4 bases from J, leaving 14 bases between. The germline gives CDR1 MGHDK, CDR2 SYGVNS. This CDR3 spans 14 amino acids. The CDR3 nucleotides are TGTGCCAGCAGTCCACAGGGTCGGGGCACTGAAGCTTTCTTT. Encoded protein: CASSPQGRGTEAFF.

There are a few counts of this clone. V is TRBV4-2 and J is TRBJ2-2, with TRBD1 matching 7 bases. The CDR3 covers 15 residues. Germline values: CDR1 LGHNA, CDR2 YNFKEQ. The V gene end was trimmed by 2 bases and the J gene end by 6 bases; junction bases not matched to a gene: 6. As DNA, the CDR3 is TGTGCCAGCAGCCAAATGTACAGGGGAGCCGGGGAGCTGTTTTTT. Translating gives CASSQMYRGAGELFF.

Sample share makes this clone large. V usage is TRBV5-4 and J usage is TRBJ2-2; 13 nucleotides match TRBD2. The CDR3 length is 17 residues. J was trimmed by 5 bases and V by 2 bases; bases with no gene match: 6. CDR1 is SGHNT and CDR2 is YYREEE in the germline V gene (reference sequence). CDR3 bases: TGTGCCAGCAGCTTACCCCGGACTAGCGGGAGTACCGGGGAGCTGTTTTTT. This gives the protein CASSLPRTSGSTGELFF.

There are many counts of this clone. The J gene is TRBJ2-3, the V gene TRBV5-5, with TRBD2 matching over 8 bases. The CDR3 runs to 14 residues. After removal of 9 bases from V and 4 bases from J, the junction contained 10 bases not matched to a gene. The V gene's germline CDR1 is SGHKS and CDR2 YYEKEE (reference sequence). The CDR3 loop is CATNGGAPADTQYF. CDR3 DNA sequence: TGTGCCACCAACGGGGGGGCCCCTGCAGATACGCAGTATTTT.

This clone was detected ten times or more. This rearrangement joins TRBV5-8 to TRBJ2-1; perhaps TRBD1 as D (6 bases). The CDR3 is made up of 17 amino acids. Deletions cut 4 bases from V and 3 bases from J, with 20 bases between. CDR1 is SGHTS, CDR2 YDEGEE, per germline. Here the CDR3 reads CASSAGVSVDGYNEQFF. CDR3 in DNA: TGTGCCAGCAGCGCAGGGGTTTCAGTTGACGGCTACAATGAGCAGTTCTTC.

This clone has at least ten counts. The chain carries TRBV9 and TRBJ2-3; maybe TRBD2 (6 bases). The CDR3 consists of 16 residues. The germline CDR1 and CDR2 sequences are SGDLS and YYNGEE. The V end lost 4 bases, the J end lost 2 bases, and 17 bases lay between the germline ends. CDR3 bases: TGTGCCAGCAGCCCTCGGGTAGCGGAGTACACAGATACGCAGTATTTT. As protein: CASSPRVAEYTDTQYF.

Ten or more counts support this clone. V usage is TRBV6-4 and J usage is TRBJ2-1; TRBD2 matches at 8 bases. The CDR3 runs to 13 residues. V lost 4 bases, J lost 9 bases, and 5 bases stayed unmatched. CDR1 MRHNA and CDR2 SNTAGT come from the germline V gene. CDR3 residues: CASSVRGGSEQFF. CDR3 coding DNA: TGTGCCAGCAGTGTCCGGGGGGGAAGTGAGCAGTTCTTC.

In its sample, this clone was seen many times. V usage is TRBV4-3 and J usage is TRBJ2-3, with 11 bases matching TRBD2. This CDR3 comprises 19 residues. Germline CDR1 reads LGHNA; CDR2 reads YSLEER. V was pared by 1 base and J by 0 bases, with 9 bases of the junction left unmatched. The CDR3 reads CASSQVPLAGGGSTDTQYF. For the CDR3, the DNA is TGCGCCAGCAGCCAAGTCCCCTTAGCGGGAGGGGGGAGCACAGATACGCAGTATTTT.

This chain connects TRBV7-2 to TRBJ2-5, with D possibly being TRBD2 (6 bases). V was pared by 5 bases and J by 5 bases, with 12 bases between. This CDR3 contains 13 residues. CDR1 and CDR2 (germline): SGHTA, FQGNSA. The CDR3 reads CASSRGTGETQYF. As DNA, the CDR3 is TGTGCCAGCAGCCGAGGGACTGGCGAGACCCAGTACTTC.

This clone was observed many times. The chain recombines TRBV9 with TRBJ2-4; TRBD2 aligns across 7 bases. The V and J ends lost 0 bases and 8 bases, in that order; junction bases with no gene match: 8. The germline CDR1 and CDR2 sequences are SGDLS and YYNGEE. The CDR3 totals 15 residues. The CDR3 region has the DNA TGTGCCAGCAGCGTAGTCGGGCGGGAGTGGGACATTCAGTACTTC. Translating gives CASSVVGREWDIQYF.

This clone is judged medium-sized. The chain combines TRBV19 with TRBJ1-5, with TRBD1 matching over 8 bases. This CDR3 has 15 residues. CDR1 is LNHDA, CDR2 SQIVND, per germline (reference sequence). Trimming at V came to 5 bases and at J to 6 bases, leaving 9 bases not matched to a gene. The CDR3 DNA reads as TGTGCCAGTAGTCCAGGGGGCGGAGTCCGTCAGCCCCAGCATTTT. It yields the protein CASSPGGGVRQPQHF.

This clone was found many times. The rearrangement uses TRBV5-4 and TRBJ2-7, with 8 bases identical to TRBD2. The ends lost 0 bases at V and 7 bases at J; junction bases unmatched: 0. Germline CDR1 is SGHNT and CDR2 is YYREEE (reference sequence). This CDR3 has 12 amino acids. CDR3 nucleotide sequence: TGTGCCAGCAGCTTGGAGCGGGAGGAGCAGTACTTC. As protein: CASSLEREEQYF.

This clone was counted ten times or more. The CDR3 sequence: CASSYSGTGGLGEQYF. In nucleotides, the CDR3 is TGTGCCAGCAGTTACTCAGGGACAGGGGGCCTGGGGGAGCAGTACTTC. The chain has TRBV6-5 and TRBJ2-7, with 12 bases that match TRBD1. The CDR3 extends over 16 amino acids. Trimming removed 0 bases from V and 7 bases from J; junction bases left unmatched: 7. Germline CDR1 MNHEY, CDR2 SVGAGI.

This clone was observed at least ten times. V and J are TRBV27 and TRBJ1-1; no clear D gene. V shed 8 bases and J shed 7 bases, with 14 bases lying between them. The CDR3 runs to 12 residues. Germline lookup yields CDR1 MNHEY and CDR2 SMNVEV (reference sequence). DNA of the CDR3: TGTGCCAGCGCCGGGGTAGGTGGTGAAGCTTTCTTT. Its protein product is CASAGVGGEAFF.

Many counts were recorded for this clone. J is TRBJ1-2 and V is TRBV5-1, with TRBD1 matching 12 bases. The CDR3 is 13 residues long. The V and J ends lost 5 bases and 9 bases, in that order; junction bases with no gene match: 5. The V gene's germline CDR1 is SGHRS and CDR2 YFSETQ. In DNA form, the CDR3 reads TGCGCCAGCAGAGGGGGACAGGGGGCGAGCTACACCTTC. It yields the protein CASRGGQGASYTF. Combining the CDR3 with reference TRBV5-1 and TRBJ1-2 gives the whole variable domain KAGVTQTPRYLIKTRGQQVTLSCSPISGHRSVSWYQQTPGQGLQFLFEYFSETQRNKGNFPGRFSGRQFSNSRSEMNVSTLELGDSALYLCASRGGQGASYTFGSGTRLTVV.

A remark on this clone: The junction departs from germline at one end; a sequencing error may be responsible. The rearrangement links TRBV7-7 to TRBJ2-1, with 10 bases lining up with TRBD2. CDR1 SSHAT and CDR2 FNYEAQ come from the germline V gene (reference sequence). The CDR3 runs to 14 residues. The CDR3 here is CASSLAGGTNEQFF. CDR3 sequence (DNA): TGTGCTAGCAGCTTAGCGGGAGGTACCAATGAGCAGTTCTTC.